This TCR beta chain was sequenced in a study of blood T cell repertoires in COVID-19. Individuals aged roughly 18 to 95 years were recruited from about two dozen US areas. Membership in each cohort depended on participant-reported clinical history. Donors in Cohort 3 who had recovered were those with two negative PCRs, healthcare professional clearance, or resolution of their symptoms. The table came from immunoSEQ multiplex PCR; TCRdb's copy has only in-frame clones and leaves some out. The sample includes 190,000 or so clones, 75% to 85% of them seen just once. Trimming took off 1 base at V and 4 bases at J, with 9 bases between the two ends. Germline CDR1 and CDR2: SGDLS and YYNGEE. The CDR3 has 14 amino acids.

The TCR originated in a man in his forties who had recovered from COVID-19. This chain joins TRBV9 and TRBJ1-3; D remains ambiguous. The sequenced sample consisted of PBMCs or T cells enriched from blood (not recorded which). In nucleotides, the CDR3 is TGTGCCAGCAGCGTATCGAGTGAGGGAAACACCATATATTTT. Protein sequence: CASSVSSEGNTIYF.